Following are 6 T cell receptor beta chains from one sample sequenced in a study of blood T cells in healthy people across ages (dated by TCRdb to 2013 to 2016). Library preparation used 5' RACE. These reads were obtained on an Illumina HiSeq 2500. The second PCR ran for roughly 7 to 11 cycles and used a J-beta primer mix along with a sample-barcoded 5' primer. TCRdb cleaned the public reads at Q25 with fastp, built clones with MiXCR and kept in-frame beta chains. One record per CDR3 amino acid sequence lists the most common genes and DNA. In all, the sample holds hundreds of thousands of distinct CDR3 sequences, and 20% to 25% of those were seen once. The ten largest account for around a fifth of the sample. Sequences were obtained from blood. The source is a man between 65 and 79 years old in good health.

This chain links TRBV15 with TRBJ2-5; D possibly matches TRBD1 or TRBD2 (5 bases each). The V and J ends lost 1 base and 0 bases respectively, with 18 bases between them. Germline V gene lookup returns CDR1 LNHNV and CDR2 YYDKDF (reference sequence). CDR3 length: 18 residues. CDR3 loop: CATSRVLFGGGDQETQYF. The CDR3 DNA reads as TGTGCCACCAGCAGAGTCCTATTTGGTGGGGGAGACCAAGAGACCCAGTACTTC.

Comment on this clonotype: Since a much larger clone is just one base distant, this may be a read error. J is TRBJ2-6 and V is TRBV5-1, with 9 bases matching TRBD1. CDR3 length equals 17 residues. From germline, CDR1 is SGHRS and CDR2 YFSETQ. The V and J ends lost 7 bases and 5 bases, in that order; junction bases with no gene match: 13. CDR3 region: CASQRGQGFSRANVLTF. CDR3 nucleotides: TGCGCCAGCCAACGGGGACAGGGTTTTTCTCGGGCCAACGTCCTGACTTTC.

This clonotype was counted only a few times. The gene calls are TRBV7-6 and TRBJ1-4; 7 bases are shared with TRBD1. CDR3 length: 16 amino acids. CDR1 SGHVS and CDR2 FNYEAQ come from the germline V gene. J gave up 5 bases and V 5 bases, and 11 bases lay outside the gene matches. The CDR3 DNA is TGTGCCAGCAGCCCCCAGCCGACAGGGTCAAATGAAAAACTGTTTTTT. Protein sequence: CASSPQPTGSNEKLFF.

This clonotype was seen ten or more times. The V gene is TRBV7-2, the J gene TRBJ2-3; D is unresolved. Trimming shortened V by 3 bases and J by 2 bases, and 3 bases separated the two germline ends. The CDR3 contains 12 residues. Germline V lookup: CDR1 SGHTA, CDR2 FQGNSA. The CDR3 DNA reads TGTGCCAGCAGCTTGATCACAGATACGCAGTATTTT. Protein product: CASSLITDTQYF.

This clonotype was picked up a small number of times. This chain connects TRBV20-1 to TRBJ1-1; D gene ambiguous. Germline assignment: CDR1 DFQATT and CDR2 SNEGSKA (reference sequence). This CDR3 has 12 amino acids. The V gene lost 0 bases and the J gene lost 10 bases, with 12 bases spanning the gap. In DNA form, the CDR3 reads TGCAGTGCTAGAGATCGGCATCTCGGAGCTTTCTTT. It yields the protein CSARDRHLGAFF.

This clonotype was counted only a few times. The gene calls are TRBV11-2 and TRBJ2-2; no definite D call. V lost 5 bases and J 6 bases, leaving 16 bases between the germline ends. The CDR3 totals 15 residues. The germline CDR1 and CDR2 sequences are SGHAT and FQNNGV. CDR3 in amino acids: CASSPTPIGAGELFF. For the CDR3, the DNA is TGTGCCAGCAGCCCGACACCGATTGGGGCCGGGGAGCTGTTTTTT.